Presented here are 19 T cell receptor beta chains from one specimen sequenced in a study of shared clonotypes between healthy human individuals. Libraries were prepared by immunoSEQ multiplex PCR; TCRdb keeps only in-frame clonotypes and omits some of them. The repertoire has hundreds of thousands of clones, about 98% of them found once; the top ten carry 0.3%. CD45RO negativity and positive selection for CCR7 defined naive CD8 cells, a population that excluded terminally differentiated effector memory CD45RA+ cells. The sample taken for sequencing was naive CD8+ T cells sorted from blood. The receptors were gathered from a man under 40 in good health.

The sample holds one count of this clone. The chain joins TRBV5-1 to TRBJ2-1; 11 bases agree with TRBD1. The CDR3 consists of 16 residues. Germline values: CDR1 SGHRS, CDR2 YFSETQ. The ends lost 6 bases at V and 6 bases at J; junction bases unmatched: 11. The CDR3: CASTSLGQGALNEQFF. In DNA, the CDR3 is TGCGCCAGCACCTCCCTAGGACAGGGGGCCCTCAATGAGCAGTTCTTC.

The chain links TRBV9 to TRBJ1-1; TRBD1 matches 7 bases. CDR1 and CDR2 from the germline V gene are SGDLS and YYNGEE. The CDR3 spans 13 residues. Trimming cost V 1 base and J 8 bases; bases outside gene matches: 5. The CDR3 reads CASSVRGTAEAFF. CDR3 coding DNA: TGTGCCAGCAGCGTAAGGGGGACAGCCGAAGCTTTCTTT.

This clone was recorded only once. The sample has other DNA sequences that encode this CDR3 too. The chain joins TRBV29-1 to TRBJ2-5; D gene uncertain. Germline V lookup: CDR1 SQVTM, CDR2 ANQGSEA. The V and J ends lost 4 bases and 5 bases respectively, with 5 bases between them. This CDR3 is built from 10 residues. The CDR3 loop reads CSVVRETQYF. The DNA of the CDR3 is TGCAGCGTTGTAAGGGAGACCCAGTACTTC.

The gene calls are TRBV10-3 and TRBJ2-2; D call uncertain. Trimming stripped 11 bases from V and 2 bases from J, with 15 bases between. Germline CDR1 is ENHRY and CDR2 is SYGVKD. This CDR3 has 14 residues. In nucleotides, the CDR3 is TGTGCCGTGCCGGGTCCCCCTAACACCGGGGAGCTGTTTTTT. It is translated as CAVPGPPNTGELFF.

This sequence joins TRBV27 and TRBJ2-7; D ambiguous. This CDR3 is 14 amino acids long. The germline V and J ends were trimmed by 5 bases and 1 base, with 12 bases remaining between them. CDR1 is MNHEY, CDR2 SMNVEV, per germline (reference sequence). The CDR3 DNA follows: TGTGCCAGCAGTCCCCGGCTAGGGTCCTACGAGCAGTACTTC. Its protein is CASSPRLGSYEQYF.

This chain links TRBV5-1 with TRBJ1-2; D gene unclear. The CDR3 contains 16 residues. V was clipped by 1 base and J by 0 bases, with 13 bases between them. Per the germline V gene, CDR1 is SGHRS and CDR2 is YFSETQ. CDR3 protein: CASSLRLEAANYGYTF. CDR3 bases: TGCGCCAGCAGCTTGAGGTTGGAGGCCGCTAACTATGGCTACACCTTC.

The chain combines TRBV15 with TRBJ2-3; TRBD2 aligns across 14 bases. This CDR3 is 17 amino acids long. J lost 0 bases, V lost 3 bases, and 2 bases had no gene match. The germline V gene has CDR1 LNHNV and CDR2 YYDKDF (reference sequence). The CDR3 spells CATSRGLAGVSTDTQYF. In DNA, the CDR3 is TGTGCCACCAGCAGGGGACTAGCGGGAGTGAGCACAGATACGCAGTATTTT.

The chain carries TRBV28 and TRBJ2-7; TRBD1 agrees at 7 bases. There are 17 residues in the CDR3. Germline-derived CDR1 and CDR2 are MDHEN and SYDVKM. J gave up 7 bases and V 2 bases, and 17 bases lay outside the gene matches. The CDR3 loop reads CASSLRTTGVARGEQYF. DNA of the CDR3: TGTGCCAGCAGTTTACGCACCACAGGGGTGGCGAGGGGTGAGCAGTACTTC.

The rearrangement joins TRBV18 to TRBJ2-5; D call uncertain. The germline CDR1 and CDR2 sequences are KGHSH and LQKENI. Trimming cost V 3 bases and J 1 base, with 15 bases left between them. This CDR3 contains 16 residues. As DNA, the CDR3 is TGTGCCAGCTCACCGTCGTCGGCCGTACCCCAAGAGACCCAGTACTTC. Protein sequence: CASSPSSAVPQETQYF. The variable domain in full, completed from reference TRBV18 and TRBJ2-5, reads NAGVMQNPRHLVRRRGQEARLRCSPMKGHSHVYWYRQLPEEGLKFMVYLQKENIIDESGMPKERFSAEFPKEGPSILRIQQVVRGDSAAYFCASSPSSAVPQETQYFGPGTRLLVL.

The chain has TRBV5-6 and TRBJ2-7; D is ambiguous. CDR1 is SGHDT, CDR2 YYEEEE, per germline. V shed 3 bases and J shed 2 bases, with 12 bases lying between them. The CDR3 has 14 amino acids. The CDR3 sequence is CASSSLDQAYEQYF. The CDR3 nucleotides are TGTGCCAGCAGCTCGCTGGATCAAGCCTACGAGCAGTACTTC. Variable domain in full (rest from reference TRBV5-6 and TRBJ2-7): DAGVTQSPTHLIKTRGQQVTLRCSPKSGHDTVSWYQQALGQGPQFIFQYYEEEERQRGNFPDRFSGHQFPNYSSELNVNALLLGDSALYLCASSSLDQAYEQYFGPGTRLTVT.

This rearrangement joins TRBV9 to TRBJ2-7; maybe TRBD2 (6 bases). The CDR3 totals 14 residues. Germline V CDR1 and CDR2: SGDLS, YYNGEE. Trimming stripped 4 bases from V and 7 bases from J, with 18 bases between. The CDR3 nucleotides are TGTGCCAGCAGCACTTCGACTAGTTGGTGGGAGCAGTACTTC. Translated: CASSTSTSWWEQYF.

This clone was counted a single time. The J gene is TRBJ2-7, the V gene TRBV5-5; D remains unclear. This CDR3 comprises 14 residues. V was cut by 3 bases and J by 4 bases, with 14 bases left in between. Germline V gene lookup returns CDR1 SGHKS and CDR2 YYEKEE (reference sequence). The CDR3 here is CASSYVPASYEQYF. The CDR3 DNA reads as TGTGCCAGCAGCTATGTCCCGGCCAGTTACGAGCAGTACTTC.

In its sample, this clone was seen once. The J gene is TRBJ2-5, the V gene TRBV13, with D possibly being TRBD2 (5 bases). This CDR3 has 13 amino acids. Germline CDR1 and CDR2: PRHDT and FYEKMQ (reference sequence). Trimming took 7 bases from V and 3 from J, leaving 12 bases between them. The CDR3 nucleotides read TGTGCCAGCACTCAATGGGGAGAAGAGACCCAGTACTTC. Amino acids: CASTQWGEETQYF.

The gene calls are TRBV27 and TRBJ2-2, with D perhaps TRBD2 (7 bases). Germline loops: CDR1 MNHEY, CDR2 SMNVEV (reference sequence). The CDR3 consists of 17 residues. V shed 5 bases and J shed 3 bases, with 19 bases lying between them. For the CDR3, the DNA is TGTGCCAGCAGTCCTCCGAGGAGCGGGACATACACCGGGGAGCTGTTTTTT. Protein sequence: CASSPPRSGTYTGELFF.

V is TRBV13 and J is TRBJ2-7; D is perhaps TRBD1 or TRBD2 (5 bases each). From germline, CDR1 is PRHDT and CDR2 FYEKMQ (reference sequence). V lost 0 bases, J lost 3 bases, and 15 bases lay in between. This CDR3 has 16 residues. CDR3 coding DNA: TGTGCCAGCAGCTTAGGCAGAGAAGGGACGGGCTACGAGCAGTACTTC. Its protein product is CASSLGREGTGYEQYF.

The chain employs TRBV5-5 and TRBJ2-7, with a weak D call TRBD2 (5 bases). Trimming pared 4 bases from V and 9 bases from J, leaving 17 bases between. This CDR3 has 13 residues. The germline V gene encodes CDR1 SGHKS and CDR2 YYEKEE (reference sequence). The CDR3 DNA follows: TGTGCCAGCAGCCCGGACTTTTGGGATGTGCAGTACTTC. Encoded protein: CASSPDFWDVQYF.

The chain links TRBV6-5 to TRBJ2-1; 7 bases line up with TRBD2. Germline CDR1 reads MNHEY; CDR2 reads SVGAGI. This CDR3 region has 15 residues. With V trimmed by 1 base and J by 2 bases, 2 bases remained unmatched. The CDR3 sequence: CASSYYAGAYNEQFF. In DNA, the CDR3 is TGTGCCAGCAGTTACTATGCGGGAGCCTACAATGAGCAGTTCTTC.

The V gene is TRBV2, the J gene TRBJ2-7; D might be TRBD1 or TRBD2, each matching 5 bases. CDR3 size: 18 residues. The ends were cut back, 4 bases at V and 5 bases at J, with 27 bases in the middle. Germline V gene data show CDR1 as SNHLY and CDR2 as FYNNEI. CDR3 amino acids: CASSAGTEIGLKSDEQYF. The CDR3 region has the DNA TGTGCCAGCAGTGCCGGGACGGAAATCGGGCTTAAATCGGACGAGCAGTACTTC.

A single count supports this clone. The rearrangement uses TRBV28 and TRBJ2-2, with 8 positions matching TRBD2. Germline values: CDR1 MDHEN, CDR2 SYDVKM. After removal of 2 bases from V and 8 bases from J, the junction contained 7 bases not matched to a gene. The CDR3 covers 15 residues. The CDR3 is CASSLVLAVGGELFF. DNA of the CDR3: TGTGCCAGCAGTTTAGTACTAGCGGTAGGGGGGGAGCTGTTTTTT.